Listed below are T cell receptor beta chains from one sample, sequenced in a study of T cell changes during pregnancy in multiple sclerosis. Data came from immunoSEQ multiplex PCR; TCRdb stores just in-frame clones and leaves some out. The table shows 45,000 to 55,000 clones, with roughly 90% occurring only once. Sequences were derived from CD4+ T cells from peripheral blood mononuclear cells, sampled after pregnancy. These receptors all stem from a female donor in good health, enrolled as a control in a pregnancy study. Both conserved end residues are part of each CDR3. Each record gives: CDR3 DNA, CDR3 protein, J gene, V gene, clone size, D gene. D genes are given only for firm matches. For some rows the clone size is stated as once, few or many, or as a class when expanded; others skip it.

CDR3 DNA: TGTGCCAGCAGTTCCGCCAGGGTTCAGGAAAAACTGTTTTTT; CDR3 protein: CASSSARVQEKLFF; J gene: TRBJ1-4; V gene: TRBV27; clone size: once; D gene: NA
CDR3 DNA: TGTGCCAGCAGTTTATCCAGGCAGTATAATTCACCCCTCCACTTT; CDR3 protein: CASSLSRQYNSPLHF; J gene: TRBJ1-6; V gene: TRBV28; clone size: NA; D gene: NA
CDR3 DNA: TGTGCCAGTAGTACCCGGGAGGGATACGGGGAGCTGTTTTTT; CDR3 protein: CASSTREGYGELFF; J gene: TRBJ2-2; V gene: TRBV19; clone size: NA; D gene: TRBD2
CDR3 DNA: TGTGCCAGCAGTCCAACCTTAGGGGAAGAGACCCAGTACTTC; CDR3 protein: CASSPTLGEETQYF; J gene: TRBJ2-5; V gene: TRBV27; clone size: once; D gene: NA
CDR3 DNA: TGTGCCAGCAGTTACTCGACTAGCGAGCAGTACTTC; CDR3 protein: CASSYSTSEQYF; J gene: TRBJ2-7; V gene: TRBV6-5; clone size: NA; D gene: NA
CDR3 DNA: TGTGCCAGCAGTTTATTCGGTGAAGGAAACACCATATATTTT; CDR3 protein: CASSLFGEGNTIYF; J gene: TRBJ1-3; V gene: TRBV28; clone size: once; D gene: NA
CDR3 DNA: TGTGCCAGCAGTACTGAGGGACATTCCGACACCGGGGAGCTGTTTTTT; CDR3 protein: CASSTEGHSDTGELFF; J gene: TRBJ2-2; V gene: TRBV28; clone size: NA; D gene: NA
CDR3 DNA: TGCGCCAGCAGCTTGGACAGCCGGAATGAAAAACTGTTTTTT; CDR3 protein: CASSLDSRNEKLFF; J gene: TRBJ1-4; V gene: TRBV5-1; clone size: NA; D gene: NA
CDR3 DNA: TGTGCCAGCAGGGCCGGGACAACGAACACCGGGGAGCTGTTTTTT; CDR3 protein: CASRAGTTNTGELFF; J gene: TRBJ2-2; V gene: TRBV5-4; clone size: NA; D gene: NA
CDR3 DNA: TGTGCCAGTCGTGGAGGGGGGGCCTTTGGGGAGCAGTTCTTC; CDR3 protein: CASRGGGAFGEQFF; J gene: TRBJ2-1; V gene: TRBV4-2; clone size: NA; D gene: NA
CDR3 DNA: TGTGCCACCAGCAGACCCTCCGGGTCCACTGAAGCTTTCTTT; CDR3 protein: CATSRPSGSTEAFF; J gene: TRBJ1-1; V gene: TRBV15; clone size: NA; D gene: NA
CDR3 DNA: TGTGCCAGCAGCTTAAGACGTTGGACTAGCGGGGTGGAGACCCAGTACTTC; CDR3 protein: CASSLRRWTSGVETQYF; J gene: TRBJ2-5; V gene: TRBV11-2; clone size: NA; D gene: TRBD2
CDR3 DNA: TGCAGTGCTAGGGGCAGCTACGAGCAGTACTTC; CDR3 protein: CSARGSYEQYF; J gene: TRBJ2-7; V gene: TRBV20-1; clone size: NA; D gene: NA
CDR3 DNA: TGTGCCAGCAGTGACTCTCCCGGCTATGGCTACACCTTC; CDR3 protein: CASSDSPGYGYTF; J gene: TRBJ1-2; V gene: TRBV6-4; clone size: once; D gene: NA
CDR3 DNA: TGTGCCAGCAGTGACAGGTATTCACCCCTCCACTTT; CDR3 protein: CASSDRYSPLHF; J gene: TRBJ1-6; V gene: TRBV7-2; clone size: NA; D gene: NA
CDR3 DNA: TGTGCCAGCAATCAAGGGGGTTCTCCCTACGAGCAGTACTTC; CDR3 protein: CASNQGGSPYEQYF; J gene: TRBJ2-7; V gene: TRBV6-1; clone size: once; D gene: NA
CDR3 DNA: TGTGCCAGCTCACCACCGGGCCCTGGGAACACTGAAGCTTTCTTT; CDR3 protein: CASSPPGPGNTEAFF; J gene: TRBJ1-1; V gene: TRBV18; clone size: NA; D gene: NA
CDR3 DNA: TGTGCCAGCAGCCCGAGCTCTGGGGCCAACGTCCTGACTTTC; CDR3 protein: CASSPSSGANVLTF; J gene: TRBJ2-6; V gene: TRBV7-3; clone size: NA; D gene: NA
CDR3 DNA: TGCAGCGTTGAGGGCAGGCCATCCATAAAGGACACTGAAGCTTTCTTT; CDR3 protein: CSVEGRPSIKDTEAFF; J gene: TRBJ1-1; V gene: TRBV29-1; clone size: few; D gene: NA
CDR3 DNA: TGTGCCAGCAGTCCCCGGCGGGCTGATACGCAGTATTTT; CDR3 protein: CASSPRRADTQYF; J gene: TRBJ2-3; V gene: TRBV27; clone size: NA; D gene: NA
CDR3 DNA: TGTGCCAGCAGCACTCGACAGGGCCGATGGGGCACAGATACGCAGTATTTT; CDR3 protein: CASSTRQGRWGTDTQYF; J gene: TRBJ2-3; V gene: TRBV9; clone size: NA; D gene: TRBD1
CDR3 DNA: TGTGCCACCCAAGAGGGTGTTTGGGCCAACGTCCTGACTTTC; CDR3 protein: CATQEGVWANVLTF; J gene: TRBJ2-6; V gene: TRBV2; clone size: once; D gene: NA
CDR3 DNA: TGTGCCATCAGCCAAGTCCCGGGACAGAGCAGCAATCAGCCCCAGCATTTT; CDR3 protein: CAISQVPGQSSNQPQHF; J gene: TRBJ1-5; V gene: TRBV10-3; clone size: NA; D gene: TRBD1
CDR3 DNA: TGTGCCTGGACCCTCGAACAGGGACCCGAAAAACTGTTTTTT; CDR3 protein: CAWTLEQGPEKLFF; J gene: TRBJ1-4; V gene: TRBV30; clone size: NA; D gene: NA
CDR3 DNA: TGTGCCAGCAGCTTAGAGCGGGACCGGCCCACCGGGGAGCTGTTTTTT; CDR3 protein: CASSLERDRPTGELFF; J gene: TRBJ2-2; V gene: TRBV7-9; clone size: NA; D gene: TRBD2
CDR3 DNA: TGTGCCAGCAGTCAAACAGGGAAGACTGAAGCTTTCTTT; CDR3 protein: CASSQTGKTEAFF; J gene: TRBJ1-1; V gene: TRBV7-2; clone size: once; D gene: NA
CDR3 DNA: TGTGCCAGCAGCCGAACGACAGGGGGGGGTTCCCAGCAGTACTTC; CDR3 protein: CASSRTTGGGSQQYF; J gene: TRBJ2-7; V gene: TRBV7-8; clone size: NA; D gene: TRBD1
CDR3 DNA: TGTGCCAGCAGTTACCGAGAACAGGGGCGGGGATCACCCCTCCACTTT; CDR3 protein: CASSYREQGRGSPLHF; J gene: TRBJ1-6; V gene: TRBV6-5; clone size: NA; D gene: TRBD1
CDR3 DNA: TGTGCCAGCACCTCCAGGGACAGGGGGCAGCCCCAGCATTTT; CDR3 protein: CASTSRDRGQPQHF; J gene: TRBJ1-5; V gene: TRBV2; clone size: NA; D gene: TRBD1
CDR3 DNA: TGTGCCTGGAGCCAGACATACGGCAATCAGCCCCAGCATTTT; CDR3 protein: CAWSQTYGNQPQHF; J gene: TRBJ1-5; V gene: TRBV30; clone size: once; D gene: NA
CDR3 DNA: TGTGCCAGCAGCCAAGATTATACCGGGGAGCTGTTTTTT; CDR3 protein: CASSQDYTGELFF; J gene: TRBJ2-2; V gene: TRBV4-2; clone size: NA; D gene: NA